The next 20 T cell receptor beta chains were all read from a single sample in a study of cytomegalovirus exposure and HLA in healthy donors. Both 60 Vbeta primers and 13 Jbeta primers went into the PCR. The protocol was immunoSEQ multiplex PCR, while the TCRdb copy is restricted to in-frame clones and leaves out a portion. The data contain about 160,000 clones, 80% of them singletons. Sequencing input: PBMCs. The receptors stem from a man between 18 and 35 years old in good health and CMV-seropositive.

The V call is TRBV27, the J call TRBJ2-7, with D maybe TRBD2 (6 bases). Per germline, CDR1 MNHEY and CDR2 SMNVEV (reference sequence). This CDR3 contains 15 residues. Deletions cut 6 bases from V and 3 bases from J, with 18 bases between. CDR3 coding DNA: TGTGCCAGCAGACCCAGACTAGTGGGGTTCTACGAGCAGTACTTC. It encodes CASRPRLVGFYEQYF.

The chain joins TRBV5-1 to TRBJ2-7; 9 bases fit TRBD1. Germline trimming cut 1 base from V and 3 bases from J; bases unmatched to any gene: 5. Germline assignment: CDR1 SGHRS and CDR2 YFSETQ. The length of the CDR3 is 15 residues. CDR3 sequence: CASSLTGQGVYEQYF. CDR3 nucleotides: TGCGCCAGCAGCTTGACGGGACAGGGTGTCTACGAGCAGTACTTC. The full variable domain, with the rest looked up from reference TRBV5-1 and TRBJ2-7, is KAGVTQTPRYLIKTRGQQVTLSCSPISGHRSVSWYQQTPGQGLQFLFEYFSETQRNKGNFPGRFSGRQFSNSRSEMNVSTLELGDSALYLCASSLTGQGVYEQYFGPGTRLTVT.

Only a few counts were recorded for this clone. This sequence joins TRBV5-1 and TRBJ2-1; D possibly corresponds to TRBD2 (6 bases). V lost 7 bases and J lost 5, with 13 bases in between. The CDR3 has 13 residues. The germline CDR1 and CDR2 sequences are SGHRS and YFSETQ. This chain's CDR3 is CASRRGPNNEQFF. CDR3 coding DNA: TGCGCCAGCCGGAGGGGTCCGAACAATGAGCAGTTCTTC.

The chain carries TRBV6-1 and TRBJ1-1, with 10 bases matching TRBD1. Germline V gives CDR1 MNHNS, CDR2 SASEGT. V lost 6 bases and J lost 5; bases outside the gene matches: 6. This CDR3 region has 14 residues. The CDR3, as DNA: TGTGCCAGCAGCGAGACAGGGGGCGCGACTGAAGCTTTCTTT. Translating it yields CASSETGGATEAFF.

The J gene is TRBJ2-1, the V gene TRBV5-1; 9 nucleotides line up with TRBD2. This CDR3 region has 15 residues. Per the germline V gene, CDR1 is SGHRS and CDR2 is YFSETQ. V shed 5 bases, J shed 6 bases, and the junction held 9 bases outside the gene matches. CDR3: CASRYSGSDGNEQFF. The CDR3 DNA follows: TGCGCCAGCAGGTATAGCGGGAGCGATGGCAATGAGCAGTTCTTC. The full variable domain, its missing parts supplied by reference TRBV5-1 and TRBJ2-1, is KAGVTQTPRYLIKTRGQQVTLSCSPISGHRSVSWYQQTPGQGLQFLFEYFSETQRNKGNFPGRFSGRQFSNSRSEMNVSTLELGDSALYLCASRYSGSDGNEQFFGPGTRLTVL.

The genes are TRBV11-2 and TRBJ2-7; TRBD1 aligns across 9 bases. Germline-derived CDR1 and CDR2 are SGHAT and FQNNGV. J was trimmed by 2 bases and V by 1 base; bases with no gene match: 6. The CDR3 extends over 16 amino acids. CDR3: CASSLGGTGPTYEQYF. DNA for the CDR3: TGTGCCAGCAGCTTAGGGGGGACAGGGCCAACCTACGAGCAGTACTTC. Variable domain in full (rest from reference TRBV11-2 and TRBJ2-7): EAGVAQSPRYKIIEKRQSVAFWCNPISGHATLYWYQQILGQGPKLLIQFQNNGVVDDSQLPKDRFSAERLKGVDSTLKIQPAKLEDSAVYLCASSLGGTGPTYEQYFGPGTRLTVT.

V gene TRBV29-1 combines with J gene TRBJ2-2; D might be TRBD2 (6 bases). This CDR3 has 15 residues. Germline lookup yields CDR1 SQVTM and CDR2 ANQGSEA. V was shortened by 2 bases and J by 4 bases, with 14 bases between the two germline ends. CDR3 residues: CSVESAGIGTGELFF. In DNA form, the CDR3 reads TGCAGCGTTGAATCGGCGGGAATAGGCACCGGGGAGCTGTTTTTT.

V is TRBV27 and J is TRBJ2-5; D might be TRBD2 (7 bases). In germline, CDR1 is MNHEY, CDR2 SMNVEV (reference sequence). Trimming stripped 2 bases from V and 4 bases from J, with 14 bases between. The CDR3 runs to 15 residues. This chain's CDR3 is CASSLLGGGRETQYF. The CDR3 DNA reads as TGTGCCAGCAGTTTACTGGGGGGGGGCAGAGAGACCCAGTACTTC.

This clone was counted a few times. The sample carries other DNA sequences with the same CDR3. The rearrangement links TRBV5-4 to TRBJ1-2; the match to TRBD1 covers 8 bases. J gave up 6 bases and V 5 bases, and 6 bases lay outside the gene matches. Germline lookup yields CDR1 SGHNT and CDR2 YYREEE (reference sequence). The CDR3 totals 13 residues. CDR3 protein: CASSQGQGDGYTF. CDR3 bases: TGTGCCAGCAGTCAAGGACAGGGTGATGGCTACACCTTC.

The rearrangement joins TRBV30 to TRBJ2-2; TRBD1 matches at 7 bases. Germline CDR1 GTSNPN, CDR2 SVGIG (reference sequence). The CDR3 contains 14 residues. The V and J ends lost 4 bases and 7 bases, in that order; junction bases with no gene match: 9. CDR3 loop: CAWKTGLIVGELFF. The CDR3 DNA reads as TGTGCCTGGAAGACAGGGTTAATCGTCGGGGAGCTGTTTTTT.

The chain is built from TRBV5-1 and TRBJ2-5, with a possible D match to TRBD2 (6 bases). Germline CDR1 and CDR2: SGHRS and YFSETQ. This CDR3 is built from 16 residues. Trimming left V 0 bases short and J 5 bases short, with 17 bases between. The CDR3 is CASSLDGRFSGETQYF. In DNA, the CDR3 is TGCGCCAGCAGCTTGGACGGGAGATTCTCAGGCGAGACCCAGTACTTC.

The chain employs TRBV30 and TRBJ2-6, with 11 positions matching TRBD2. The V gene end was trimmed by 0 bases and the J gene end by 2 bases; junction bases not matched to a gene: 3. The CDR3 runs 17 residues. CDR1 is GTSNPN, CDR2 SVGIG, per germline (reference sequence). CDR3 nucleotides: TGTGCCTGGAGTGTAGCGACTAGCGGGACTGGGGCCAACGTCCTGACTTTC. Its translation: CAWSVATSGTGANVLTF. Complete variable domain (other parts from reference TRBV30 and TRBJ2-6): SQTIHQWPATLVQPVGSPLSLECTVEGTSNPNLYWYRQAAGRGLQLLFYSVGIGQISSEVPQNLSASRPQDRQFILSSKKLLLSDSGFYLCAWSVATSGTGANVLTFGAGSRLTVL.

In the case of this clone: Additional DNA sequences in this sample encode the identical CDR3. The rearrangement uses TRBV4-1 and TRBJ2-7; TRBD2 agrees at 7 bases. The ends lost 3 bases at V and 0 bases at J; junction bases unmatched: 11. This CDR3 has 17 amino acids. The germline CDR1 and CDR2 sequences are MGHRA and YSYEKL. CDR3 region: CASSHDTGGINSYEQYF. The DNA of the CDR3 is TGCGCCAGCAGCCATGACACCGGGGGGATAAACTCCTACGAGCAGTACTTC.

The gene calls are TRBV7-3 and TRBJ1-3, with D unresolved. The CDR3 loop spans 14 amino acids. Germline assignment: CDR1 SGHTA and CDR2 FQGTGA. V lost 6 bases, J lost 0 bases, and 9 bases lay in between. CDR3 sequence (DNA): TGTGCCAGCAGGGAGATGAGCTCTGGAAACACCATATATTTT. It translates to CASREMSSGNTIYF.

CDR3 sequence reads: CASSFGDVVQGVYGYTF. The CDR3 region has the DNA TGTGCCAGCAGCTTCGGGGACGTCGTGCAGGGGGTGTATGGCTACACCTTC. The rearrangement links TRBV7-9 to TRBJ1-2; the match to TRBD1 covers 7 bases. V lost 3 bases to trimming and J lost 5 bases; unmatched junction nucleotides: 15. CDR3 size: 17 residues. In germline, CDR1 is SEHNR, CDR2 FQNEAQ (reference sequence).

This clone occurred a few times. The chain links TRBV28 to TRBJ1-5; TRBD1 is a possible D gene (6 bases). Germline values: CDR1 MDHEN, CDR2 SYDVKM. Trimming took 2 bases from V and 8 from J, leaving 16 bases between them. The CDR3 sequence is 15 residues long. CDR3 nucleotides: TGTGCCAGCAGTTTAACTTCGGACAGAGTAAAGCCCCAGCATTTT. This translates into CASSLTSDRVKPQHF. The full variable domain, in which reference TRBV28 and TRBJ1-5 provide the parts outside the CDR3, is DVKVTQSSRYLVKRTGEKVFLECVQDMDHENMFWYRQDPGLGLRLIYFSYDVKMKEKGDIPEGYSVSREKKERFSLILESASTNQTSMYLCASSLTSDRVKPQHFGDGTRLSIL.

The chain is built from TRBV4-2 and TRBJ1-2; possibly TRBD1 for D (6 bases). CDR1 is LGHNA, CDR2 YNFKEQ, per germline. Trimming took off 0 bases at V and 4 bases at J, with 12 bases between the two ends. This CDR3 contains 15 residues. The DNA for the CDR3 is TGTGCCAGCAGCCAAGATGGGAGGGACACCTATGGCTACACCTTC. Translating it yields CASSQDGRDTYGYTF.

The genes are TRBV5-1 and TRBJ1-2; D gene uncertain. Germline V gene lookup returns CDR1 SGHRS and CDR2 YFSETQ. Trimming left V 1 base short and J 4 bases short, with 14 bases between. The CDR3 is 15 residues long. This CDR3 is CASSLSYSDSYGYTF. The CDR3 nucleotides are TGCGCCAGCAGCTTGAGCTACAGTGATTCCTATGGCTACACCTTC. Based on the CDR3 plus reference TRBV5-1 and TRBJ1-2, the full variable domain is KAGVTQTPRYLIKTRGQQVTLSCSPISGHRSVSWYQQTPGQGLQFLFEYFSETQRNKGNFPGRFSGRQFSNSRSEMNVSTLELGDSALYLCASSLSYSDSYGYTFGSGTRLTVV.

Details on this clone: This sample also contains other DNA sequences that code for the same CDR3. The gene calls are TRBV5-1 and TRBJ2-1, with 7 positions matching TRBD1. The V and J ends lost 0 bases and 8 bases, in that order; junction bases with no gene match: 11. Germline values: CDR1 SGHRS, CDR2 YFSETQ. The CDR3 has 16 amino acids. DNA for the CDR3: TGCGCCAGCAGCTTGGAACTCGCGACAGGGAATGATGAGCAGTTCTTC. Residues: CASSLELATGNDEQFF.

The rearrangement uses TRBV29-1 and TRBJ1-3; D is perhaps TRBD1 (5 bases). The V gene's germline CDR1 is SQVTM and CDR2 ANQGSEA. The V gene lost 4 bases and the J gene lost 0 bases, with 10 bases spanning the gap. This CDR3 is built from 14 residues. The CDR3 coding sequence is TGCAGCGTTGGTGGGACTAACTCTGGAAACACCATATATTTT. It codes for CSVGGTNSGNTIYF.